The 8 T cell receptor beta chains reported below all come from one sample, sequenced in a study of OX40 agonist ivuxolimab in advanced cancers. Sequenced by immunoSEQ multiplex PCR; TCRdb stores in-frame clones only, minus some. The sample lists 90,000 to 150,000 clones, 85% to 90% occurring once. The sample consisted of CD4+ or CD8+ T cells sorted from blood, taken in a trial of the OX40 agonist ivuxolimab. The receptors come from an adult with an advanced solid tumor such as melanoma, head and neck, liver or kidney cancer.

The chain combines TRBV10-3 with TRBJ2-3; D is ambiguous. The CDR3 totals 11 residues. The ends were cut back, 6 bases at V and 2 bases at J, with 3 bases in the middle. In germline, CDR1 is ENHRY, CDR2 SYGVKD. The CDR3 region has the DNA TGTGCCATCAGAGACACAGATACGCAGTATTTT. This codes for CAIRDTDTQYF.

The chain joins TRBV4-2 to TRBJ2-2; possible D gene TRBD2, 5 bases. Germline V gives CDR1 LGHNA, CDR2 YNFKEQ. The CDR3 covers 15 residues. Trimming took 0 bases from V and 4 from J, leaving 9 bases between them. DNA of the CDR3: TGTGCCAGCAGCCAAGATGCGACTACCACCGGGGAGCTGTTTTTT. Its translation: CASSQDATTTGELFF.

This CDR3 reads CASKRTTYGYTF. The DNA for the CDR3 is TGTGCCAGCAAACGGACGACCTATGGCTACACCTTC. The V gene is TRBV6-5, the J gene TRBJ1-2; D is undetermined. The CDR3 loop spans 12 amino acids. The germline V and J ends were trimmed by 7 bases and 4 bases, with 10 bases remaining between them. Looked up from germline, CDR1 is MNHEY and CDR2 is SVGAGI.

The chain links TRBV18 to TRBJ2-5; 7 bases fit TRBD2. J lost 5 bases, V lost 0 bases, and 6 bases had no gene match. CDR1 and CDR2 (germline): KGHSH, LQKENI. This CDR3 region has 15 residues. The CDR3 loop is CASSPPGGRGETQYF. The CDR3 nucleotides read TGTGCCAGCTCACCACCGGGTGGGAGGGGCGAGACCCAGTACTTC.

This clone was recorded only once. This chain joins TRBV7-2 and TRBJ2-1; 9 nucleotides align to TRBD1. The J segment lost 10 bases and the V segment lost 5 bases, leaving 6 bases of the junction unmatched. The CDR3 spans 13 residues. Per the germline V gene, CDR1 is SGHTA and CDR2 is FQGNSA. The CDR3 loop reads CASSPRQGGEQFF. DNA for the CDR3: TGTGCCAGCAGCCCCCGACAGGGGGGCGAGCAGTTCTTC.

This sequence joins TRBV30 and TRBJ2-3; the D gene is possibly TRBD2 (5 bases). The germline V and J ends were trimmed by 4 bases and 1 base, with 9 bases remaining between them. The germline V gene encodes CDR1 GTSNPN and CDR2 SVGIG (reference sequence). The CDR3 runs to 13 residues. The CDR3 DNA follows: TGTGCCTGGACCCTCGGGGGCACAGATACGCAGTATTTT. Translating it yields CAWTLGGTDTQYF.

The chain recombines TRBV28 with TRBJ1-2; 11 nucleotides align to TRBD1. The germline CDR1 and CDR2 sequences are MDHEN and SYDVKM. The trim removed 6 bases at V and 5 bases at J, leaving 8 bases unmatched. The CDR3 is made up of 15 amino acids. CDR3 amino acids: CASRPPRDRGYGYTF. CDR3 DNA sequence: TGTGCCAGCAGACCTCCCCGGGACAGGGGGTATGGCTACACCTTC.

This sequence joins TRBV6-1 and TRBJ2-5; 7 positions match TRBD1. V trimming: 6 bases; J trimming: 4 bases; junction bases outside the gene matches: 11. Germline values: CDR1 MNHNS, CDR2 SASEGT. The CDR3 has 15 residues. The CDR3 reads CASSSNRGIPETQYF. CDR3 nucleotides: TGTGCCAGCAGCTCAAACAGGGGCATCCCAGAGACCCAGTACTTC.